Following are 18 T cell receptor beta chains from one sample sequenced in a study of blood T cell repertoires in COVID-19. Assay used: immunoSEQ multiplex PCR; TCRdb lists only in-frame clones, some missing. This table has 280,000 or so clones, 88% appearing once. The source material was peripheral blood. Source of these receptors: a man in his late teens or twenties with active or convalescent COVID-19.

The chain combines TRBV11-3 with TRBJ1-4, with 7 positions matching TRBD1. Germline CDR1 is SGHNT and CDR2 is YENEEA. After removal of 5 bases from V and 6 bases from J, the junction contained 9 bases not matched to a gene. The CDR3 has 15 amino acids. The chain's CDR3 is CASSNTGAEDEKLFF. DNA for the CDR3: TGTGCCAGCAGCAATACAGGGGCTGAGGATGAAAAACTGTTTTTT. The whole variable domain, filled in from reference TRBV11-3 and TRBJ1-4, reads EAGVVQSPRYKIIEKKQPVAFWCNPISGHNTLYWYLQNLGQGPELLIRYENEEAVDDSQLPKDRFSAERLKGVDSTLKIQPAELGDSAVYLCASSNTGAEDEKLFFGSGTQLSVL.

The V call is TRBV27, the J call TRBJ2-7, with 8 bases fitting TRBD2. The CDR3 has 16 residues. V gave up 4 bases and J gave up 2 bases; unmatched junction bases: 10. Germline assignment: CDR1 MNHEY and CDR2 SMNVEV (reference sequence). Here the CDR3 DNA reads TGTGCCAGCAGTTCACTCGGGAGGGCGCCTCCCTACGAGCAGTACTTC. Translated, it gives CASSSLGRAPPYEQYF.

This rearrangement joins TRBV13 to TRBJ1-1; tentatively, D is TRBD1 (5 bases). CDR1 PRHDT and CDR2 FYEKMQ come from the germline V gene (reference sequence). V was clipped by 4 bases and J by 1 base, with 10 bases between them. The CDR3 runs 14 residues. The CDR3 reads CASSYLGQNTEAFF. The CDR3 bases are TGTGCCAGCAGCTACCTGGGGCAGAACACTGAAGCTTTCTTT.

The chain recombines TRBV4-3 with TRBJ1-3, with TRBD1 matching over 7 bases. In germline, CDR1 is LGHNA, CDR2 YSLEER. V lost 4 bases and J lost 0; bases outside the gene matches: 6. This CDR3 has 16 residues. The CDR3 reads CASSLGQATSGNTIYF. In DNA, the CDR3 is TGCGCCAGCAGCCTAGGACAGGCGACCTCTGGAAACACCATATATTTT.

The genes are TRBV6-6 and TRBJ2-1; no clear D gene. CDR3 length: 13 amino acids. The germline V and J ends were trimmed by 7 bases and 8 bases, with 15 bases remaining between them. Germline V gene sequence: CDR1 MNHNY, CDR2 SVGAGI (reference sequence). CDR3 nucleotide sequence: TGTGCCAGCACCGAAGGTGGCGGTGATGAGCAGTTCTTC. It specifies CASTEGGGDEQFF.

The chain employs TRBV3-1 (or the pseudogene TRBV3-2) and TRBJ2-7, with 8 bases fitting TRBD1. The CDR3 has 15 residues. After removal of 4 bases from V and 4 bases from J, the junction contained 9 bases not matched to a gene. Germline V lookup: CDR1 LGHDT, CDR2 YNNKEL (reference sequence). The CDR3 region has the DNA TGTGCCAGCAGCCTTACAGGGGGTTTGACTTACGAGCAGTACTTC. It encodes CASSLTGGLTYEQYF.

CDR3 nucleotide sequence: TGTGCCAGCAGTTGGACAGTCTACAACTATGGCTACACCTTC. It yields the protein CASSWTVYNYGYTF. The rearrangement joins TRBV6-5 to TRBJ1-2, with TRBD1 as a possible D gene (6 bases). The V and J ends lost 4 bases and 2 bases respectively, with 11 bases between them. This CDR3 has 14 amino acids. Germline values: CDR1 MNHEY, CDR2 SVGAGI.

This CDR3 reads CSVEHRDRGQGYTF. In DNA, the CDR3 is TGCAGCGTTGAACACCGGGACAGGGGGCAGGGCTACACCTTC. The rearrangement links TRBV29-1 to TRBJ1-2, with 12 bases matching TRBD1. CDR3 length equals 14 residues. Germline V CDR1 and CDR2: SQVTM, ANQGSEA. The V segment lost 2 bases and the J segment 8 bases; nucleotides outside the gene matches: 6. Supplemented by reference TRBV29-1 and TRBJ1-2, the full variable domain reads SAVISQKPSRDICQRGTSLTIQCQVDSQVTMMFWYRQQPGQSLTLIATANQGSEATYESGFVIDKFPISRPNLTFSTLTVSNMSPEDSSIYLCSVEHRDRGQGYTFGSGTRLTVV.

Many counts were recorded for this clone. The chain uses TRBV4-3 and TRBJ2-1, with D perhaps matching TRBD1 (5 bases). Germline CDR1 reads LGHNA; CDR2 reads YSLEER. V was trimmed by 4 bases and J by 1 base, leaving 14 bases between them. The CDR3 is 16 residues long. The CDR3 region is CASSPVTAGSYNEQFF. The CDR3 DNA follows: TGCGCCAGCAGCCCAGTCACGGCAGGGTCCTACAATGAGCAGTTCTTC.

The V and J genes are TRBV10-3 and TRBJ1-2; possible D gene TRBD1, 5 bases. CDR3 size: 11 residues. Germline V gene data show CDR1 as ENHRY and CDR2 as SYGVKD. V shed 6 bases and J shed 5 bases, with 7 bases lying between them. This CDR3 reads CAIRKGYGYTF. The CDR3 DNA reads TGTGCCATCAGGAAGGGGTATGGCTACACCTTC.

This clone came up a few times. The chain couples TRBV7-9 to TRBJ1-1, with D unclear. V shed 0 bases and J shed 3 bases, with 14 bases lying between them. The CDR3 has 16 residues. CDR1 SEHNR and CDR2 FQNEAQ come from the germline V gene (reference sequence). CDR3 bases: TGTGCCAGCAGCTTAGCGAGAAGGGAGGAGGACACTGAAGCTTTCTTT. This gives the protein CASSLARREEDTEAFF.

The chain is built from TRBV19 and TRBJ1-1; 7 bases align to TRBD1. This CDR3 spans 15 amino acids. The V gene end was trimmed by 4 bases and the J gene end by 0 bases; junction bases not matched to a gene: 5. The germline gives CDR1 LNHDA, CDR2 SQIVND (reference sequence). CDR3 region: CASSRDRGVNTEAFF. The CDR3 region has the DNA TGTGCCAGTAGTAGGGACAGAGGGGTGAACACTGAAGCTTTCTTT.

V usage is TRBV7-3 and J usage is TRBJ1-1; D gene uncertain. With 5 bases removed from V and 3 bases from J, the gap between germline ends came to 13 bases. This CDR3 spans 14 amino acids. The germline V gene encodes CDR1 SGHTA and CDR2 FQGTGA. This CDR3 reads CASSLRGSDTEAFF. The DNA for the CDR3 is TGTGCCAGCAGCCTACGGGGTTCGGACACTGAAGCTTTCTTT.

This clone was counted only a few times. The CDR3 sequence is CASSRRPTGDKGSPLHF. The CDR3 nucleotides are TGTGCCAGCAGCCGAAGACCGACAGGGGATAAAGGTTCACCCCTCCACTTT. The V gene is TRBV5-8, the J gene TRBJ1-6, with 8 bases aligning to TRBD1. Looked up from germline, CDR1 is SGHTS and CDR2 is YDEGEE. V dropped 4 bases and J dropped 9; count of bases not matched to a gene: 15. The CDR3 is 17 amino acids.

The V and J genes are TRBV14 and TRBJ1-2; D unclear. Germline V lookup: CDR1 SGHDN, CDR2 FVKESK. Trimming removed 0 bases from V and 3 bases from J, with 8 bases in between. This CDR3 is 14 amino acids long. As DNA, the CDR3 is TGTGCCAGCAGCCAAGATTGGACTGACTATGGCTACACCTTC. It is translated as CASSQDWTDYGYTF.

V usage is TRBV12-3 or TRBV12-4 and J usage is TRBJ1-1; D is possibly TRBD1 (6 bases). The CDR3 is 13 amino acids. Trimming left V 4 bases short and J 4 bases short, with 10 bases between. CDR3 DNA sequence: TGTGCCAGCAGTTGGGGGCAGGGCACTGAAGCTTTCTTT. It encodes CASSWGQGTEAFF.

A single count supports this clone. The chain employs TRBV27 and TRBJ1-2; the match to TRBD1 covers 8 bases. With V trimmed by 2 bases and J by 2 bases, 7 bases remained unmatched. The CDR3 spans 16 residues. The V gene's germline CDR1 is MNHEY and CDR2 SMNVEV (reference sequence). CDR3 bases: TGTGCCAGCAGTTTAAATGGACAGGGAAAAAACTATGGCTACACCTTC. Protein sequence: CASSLNGQGKNYGYTF.

This clone appeared once. The chain links TRBV6-5 to TRBJ2-1, with 10 bases identical to TRBD1. The CDR3 totals 14 residues. Trimming took 6 bases from V and 8 from J; bases not matched to a gene: 7. Germline V gene lookup returns CDR1 MNHEY and CDR2 SVGAGI. This CDR3 is CASSLPGTGDEQFF. CDR3 nucleotide sequence: TGTGCCAGCAGCCTACCTGGGACAGGGGATGAGCAGTTCTTC.